This record looks at one TCR beta chain sequence and its context. Its target is not known. These data belong to a study of radiotherapy plus CTLA-4 blockade in lung cancer. General study points: Radiotherapy plus ipilimumab was followed by expansion in blood of tumor-derived TCR clones.

The protocol was immunoSEQ multiplex PCR, while the TCRdb copy is restricted to in-frame clones and leaves out a portion. The sample includes 70,000 to 95,000 clones, under 85% of them seen just once. V lost 6 bases and J lost 2, with 11 bases in between. This CDR3 region has 14 residues. The germline CDR1 and CDR2 sequences are MNHEY and SMNVEV (reference sequence). This clonotype was obtained from a human donor with non-small cell lung cancer that progressed on radiotherapy plus ipilimumab. The sequences come from peripheral blood, collected from a patient treated with radiotherapy plus ipilimumab. The V call is TRBV27, the J call TRBJ2-1, with D perhaps TRBD1 or TRBD2 (5 bases each). CDR3 bases: TGTGCCAGCAGCCCGTCGGGGCCCTACAATGAGCAGTTCTTC. Translated, it gives CASSPSGPYNEQFF.